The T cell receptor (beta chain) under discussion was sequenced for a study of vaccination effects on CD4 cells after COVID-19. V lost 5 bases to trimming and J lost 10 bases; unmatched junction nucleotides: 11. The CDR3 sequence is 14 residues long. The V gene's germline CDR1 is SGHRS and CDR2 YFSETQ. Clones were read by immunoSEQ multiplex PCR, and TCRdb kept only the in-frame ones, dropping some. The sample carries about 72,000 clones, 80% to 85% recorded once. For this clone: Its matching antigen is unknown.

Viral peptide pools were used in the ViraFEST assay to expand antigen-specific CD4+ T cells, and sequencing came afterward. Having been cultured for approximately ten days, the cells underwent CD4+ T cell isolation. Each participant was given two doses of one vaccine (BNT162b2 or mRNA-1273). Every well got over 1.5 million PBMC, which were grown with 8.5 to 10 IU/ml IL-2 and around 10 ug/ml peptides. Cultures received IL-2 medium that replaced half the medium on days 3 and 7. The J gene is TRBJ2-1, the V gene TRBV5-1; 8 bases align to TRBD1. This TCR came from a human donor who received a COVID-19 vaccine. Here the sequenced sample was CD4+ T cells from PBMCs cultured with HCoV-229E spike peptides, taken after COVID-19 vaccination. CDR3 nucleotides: TGCGCCAGCAGTCTGGGACAGGAGGAATTAGAGCAGTTCTTC. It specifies CASSLGQEELEQFF.